One sample yielded the 5 T cell receptor beta chains listed below, sequenced in a study of molecular identifiers for immune sequencing clone quantification. TCRdb processed the PCR reads anew with MiXCR; each CDR3 protein has one entry. The repertoire holds 30,000 to 40,000 distinct CDR3 sequences, with approximately 20% as singletons. The sequenced material came from naive CD8+ T cells from blood, with Jurkat cell RNA spiked in. Subset denoted: FACS-sorted CD8+CD4-CCR7+CD45RA+ naive T cells. These TCRs come from a human donor in good health. Some libraries in this study had Jurkat cell RNA spiked in.

This clonotype has at least ten counts. V gene TRBV7-2 combines with J gene TRBJ1-1; TRBD1 matches 9 bases. Germline V gene data show CDR1 as SGHTA and CDR2 as FQGNSA. The CDR3 runs 17 residues. Trimming took 1 base from V and 0 from J; bases not matched to a gene: 6. CDR3 region: CASSLVPGQGLNTEAFF. As DNA, the CDR3 is TGTGCCAGCAGCTTAGTCCCGGGACAGGGTCTGAACACTGAAGCTTTCTTT.

Concerning this clonotype: This sequence may be a read error, since a much larger clone differs from it by one base. The chain combines TRBV30 with TRBJ2-7; no definite D call. The length of the CDR3 is 12 residues. CDR1 is GTSNPN and CDR2 is SVGIG in the germline V gene (reference sequence). CDR3 DNA: TGTGCCCGGAGTGTCCTCTACTACGAGCAGTACTTC. Encoded protein: CARSVLYYEQYF.

This clonotype rates as medium-sized. The chain has TRBV2 and TRBJ2-3; 8 nucleotides align to TRBD1. Germline-derived CDR1 and CDR2 are SNHLY and FYNNEI. Germline trimming cut 4 bases from V and 2 bases from J; bases unmatched to any gene: 14. The CDR3 sequence is 18 residues long. The CDR3 loop is CASSGRGTGAPPTDTQYF. CDR3 nucleotides: TGTGCCAGCAGTGGACGAGGGACAGGAGCCCCTCCCACAGATACGCAGTATTTT. The full variable domain, with the rest looked up from reference TRBV2 and TRBJ2-3, is EPEVTQTPSHQVTQMGQEVILRCVPISNHLYFYWYRQILGQKVEFLVSFYNNEISEKSEIFDDQFSVERPDGSNFTLKIRSTKLEDSAMYFCASSGRGTGAPPTDTQYFGPGTRLTVL.

This clonotype came up once. Possible read error: a much larger clone is one base away. The chain carries TRBV27 and TRBJ1-4; D uncertain. Germline-derived CDR1 and CDR2 are MNHEY and SMNVEV (reference sequence). CDR3 length: 15 residues. In nucleotides, the CDR3 is TGTGCCAGCAGTTTCTGGCCGGCAACTAATGAAAAACTGTCTTTT. It is translated as CASSFWPATNEKLSF.

About this clonotype: A read error may be the cause here, since a much bigger clone is one base away. The V gene is TRBV7-7, the J gene TRBJ2-5, with D maybe TRBD1 (5 bases). The germline gives CDR1 SSHAT, CDR2 FNYEAQ (reference sequence). The length of the CDR3 is 15 residues. V dropped 2 bases and J dropped 5 bases, with 15 bases sitting between them. DNA of the CDR3: TGTGCCAGCAGCTTAATTGTAGGGGTCTGCGAGACCCAGTACTTC. Its protein is CASSLIVGVCETQYF.